This note documents a single TCR beta chain sequence. No antigen is known for it. The study ran its PCR with 60 Vbeta and 13 Jbeta primers. Using immunoSEQ multiplex PCR, the repertoire was profiled, and TCRdb retains in-frame clones only, with some absent. The sample has 220,000 or so clones; the top ten hold about 1.1%. These data are taken from a study of cytomegalovirus exposure and HLA in healthy donors. Regarding the study as a whole: With further analysis later on, most CMV-associated TCR beta chains appeared HLA-restricted. One cluster of highly shared sequence variants probably arose as a sequencing artifact.

This receptor was taken from a girl aged 2-10 years in good health and CMV-seropositive. The source material was PBMCs.

The CDR3 sequence: CASSPWTSGSADTQYF. Written as DNA, the CDR3 is TGCGCCAGCAGCCCCTGGACTAGCGGGAGCGCAGATACGCAGTATTTT. This sequence joins TRBV5-1 and TRBJ2-3, with 13 bases lining up with TRBD2. The V gene's germline CDR1 is SGHRS and CDR2 YFSETQ. V lost 4 bases to trimming and J lost 4 bases; unmatched junction nucleotides: 6. The CDR3 spans 16 residues.